What follows are 5 T cell receptor beta chains derived from one specimen sequenced in a study of Graves' ophthalmopathy and Graves' hyperthyroidism. Amplification of TCR beta CDR3 regions used RNA transcripts. In the first round, RT-PCR was carried out with HTBI primers, and a multiplex PCR formed the second round. One entry per CDR3 protein results from TCRdb running MiXCR on the multiplex PCR reads. This sample has about 700,000 distinct CDR3 sequences; about 44% occur once, and the top ten carry approximately 43%. Material: peripheral blood. The source is an adult man with Graves' ophthalmopathy.

This clonotype was detected a few times. This chain uses TRBV28 with TRBJ1-1; D is unresolved. This CDR3 is built from 13 residues. Trimming pared 6 bases from V and 3 bases from J, leaving 11 bases between. Germline values: CDR1 MDHEN, CDR2 SYDVKM. Here the CDR3 DNA reads TGTGCCAGCAGCAACGGACGGTACACTGAAGCTTTCTTT. This encodes CASSNGRYTEAFF.

With regard to this clonotype: A read error is possible here, since a much larger clone lies one base away. Since the CDR3 does not end with the conserved phenylalanine or tryptophan, this likely comes from a read error. J is TRBJ2-5 and V is TRBV7-2; TRBD2 matches 9 bases. This CDR3 is 16 amino acids long. Losses at the gene ends were 4 bases for V and 0 bases for J; bases not matched to a gene: 6. CDR1 is SGHTA, CDR2 FQGNSA, per germline. The CDR3 loop is CASSSERGDHQETQYV. The CDR3 DNA reads as TGTGCCAGCAGCTCCGAGCGGGGGGACCACCAAGAGACCCAGTACGTC.

The DNA for the CDR3 is TGTGCCACCAGTGATACCGGGACAGGGAACTATGGCTACACCTTC. This sequence encodes CATSDTGTGNYGYTF. The chain couples TRBV24-1 to TRBJ1-2, with TRBD1 matching over 9 bases. The CDR3 is 15 amino acids. V was pared by 3 bases and J by 2 bases, with 3 bases of the junction left unmatched. CDR1 and CDR2 (germline): KGHDR, SFDVKD.

The chain couples TRBV2 to TRBJ2-7, with 10 bases fitting TRBD2. The last part of the DNA fits TRBJ2-1 better; the J call may be wrong. CDR1 is SNHLY, CDR2 FYNNEI, per germline. CDR3 length: 14 residues. CDR3 loop: CASSEVSSGSRQFF. DNA for the CDR3: TGTGCCAGCAGTGAAGTCTCTAGCGGGAGTCGGCAGTTCTTC.

This clonotype was detected only a few times. The chain recombines TRBV6-6 with TRBJ2-5; the match to TRBD1 covers 8 bases. This CDR3 is 14 amino acids long. Germline V gene data show CDR1 as MNHNY and CDR2 as SVGAGI (reference sequence). With 5 bases clipped from V and 7 bases from J, the junction kept 9 bases outside the gene matches. CDR3 loop: CASSEVGQGRTQYF. In DNA form, the CDR3 reads TGTGCCAGCAGTGAAGTTGGACAGGGACGGACCCAGTACTTC.